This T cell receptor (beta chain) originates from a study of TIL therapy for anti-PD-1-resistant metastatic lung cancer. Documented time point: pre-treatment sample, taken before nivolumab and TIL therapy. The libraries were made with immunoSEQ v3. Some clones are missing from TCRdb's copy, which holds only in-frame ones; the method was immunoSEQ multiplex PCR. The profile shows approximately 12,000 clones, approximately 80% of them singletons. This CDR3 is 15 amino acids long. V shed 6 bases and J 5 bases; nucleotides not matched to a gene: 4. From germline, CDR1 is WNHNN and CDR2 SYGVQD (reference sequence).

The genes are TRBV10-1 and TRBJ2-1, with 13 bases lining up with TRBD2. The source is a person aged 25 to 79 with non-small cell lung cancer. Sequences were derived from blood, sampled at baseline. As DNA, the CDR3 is TGCGCCAGCAGCCTGGGGACTAGCGGGAACAATGAGCAGTTCTTC. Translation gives CASSLGTSGNNEQFF.